Listed below are T cell receptor beta chains from one sample, sequenced in a study of cytomegalovirus exposure and HLA in healthy donors. Produced via immunoSEQ multiplex PCR; TCRdb's table is partial and in-frame only. There are about 180,000 clones in the sample; 77% occur only once, and around 3.5% lies in the top ten. The sample was PBMCs. Source of these receptors: a woman between 55 and 75 years old in good health and CMV-seropositive. Both conserved end residues are part of each CDR3. Fields, in order: CDR3 protein, CDR3 DNA, D gene, V gene, clone size, J gene. A D gene is named only where the DNA matches it firmly. Clone size is given for some rows only: seen once, a few or many times, or a class if the clone is expanded.

CDR3: CASSVDGQGTDTQYF
DNA: TGTGCCAGCAGCGTAGATGGTCAGGGGACAGATACGCAGTATTTT
D: .
V: TRBV9
size: .
J: TRBJ2-3

CDR3: CASSSTGVGQPQHF
DNA: TGTGCCAGCAGCTCGACAGGGGTTGGGCAGCCCCAGCATTTT
D: TRBD1
V: TRBV5-8
size: .
J: TRBJ1-5

CDR3: CASSPESREQFF
DNA: TGTGCCAGCAGCCCTGAATCGCGGGAGCAGTTCTTC
D: .
V: TRBV5-4
size: .
J: TRBJ2-1

CDR3: CAISESVGDRASPLHF
DNA: TGTGCCATCAGTGAGTCCGTGGGGGACAGGGCTTCTCCCCTCCACTTT
D: TRBD1
V: TRBV10-3
size: .
J: TRBJ1-6

CDR3: CASSKTRFFIYEQYF
DNA: TGTGCCAGCAGTAAGACGAGGTTTTTCATCTACGAGCAGTACTTC
D: .
V: TRBV28
size: once
J: TRBJ2-7

CDR3: CASSPDQGRTEAFF
DNA: TGTGCCAGCTCACCAGACCAGGGGAGAACTGAAGCTTTCTTT
D: .
V: TRBV18
size: .
J: TRBJ1-1

CDR3: CASSLGTGAHNEQFF
DNA: TGTGCTAGCAGCTTAGGGACAGGGGCCCACAATGAGCAGTTCTTC
D: TRBD1
V: TRBV7-7
size: .
J: TRBJ2-1

CDR3: CASSYGAGDIYEQYF
DNA: TGTGCCAGCAGTTACGGGGCGGGGGACATCTACGAGCAGTACTTC
D: .
V: TRBV6-6
size: .
J: TRBJ2-7

CDR3: CASSQYSGGAYNEQFF
DNA: TGTGCCAGCAGCCAGTATAGCGGGGGGGCTTACAATGAGCAGTTCTTC
D: TRBD2
V: TRBV7-3
size: .
J: TRBJ2-1

CDR3: CASSWTGENYGYTF
DNA: TGTGCCAGCAGCTGGACAGGGGAGAACTATGGCTACACCTTC
D: TRBD1
V: TRBV5-6
size: .
J: TRBJ1-2

CDR3: CASSSRHFYGYTF
DNA: TGTGCCAGCAGCTCTCGACATTTCTATGGCTACACCTTC
D: .
V: TRBV7-9
size: .
J: TRBJ1-2

CDR3: CASREDYYEQYF
DNA: TGTGCCAGCAGGGAGGACTATTACGAGCAGTACTTC
D: .
V: TRBV2
size: few
J: TRBJ2-7

CDR3: CASSLLGTGGNTIYF
DNA: TGTGCCAGCAGCTTACTTGGGACAGGGGGAAACACCATATATTTT
D: TRBD1
V: TRBV7-9
size: .
J: TRBJ1-3